The clone carrying this T cell receptor (beta chain) was seen at least ten times. This sample was taken from a study of neurological immune-mediated disorders. Germline values: CDR1 SGHAT, CDR2 FQDESV (reference sequence). Trimming removed 4 bases from V and 4 bases from J, with 17 bases in between. CDR3 length: 15 residues. TCRdb independently ran MiXCR on the 5' RACE reads; one entry per CDR3 protein. The table has 50,000 or so distinct CDR3 sequences, 10% to 13% seen once. The chain uses TRBV11-1 and TRBJ2-7; weak D call: TRBD1 (6 bases). Input material: PBMCs. The receptor comes from a woman in her thirties or forties with HTLV-1-associated myelopathy (HAM/TSP). Written as DNA, the CDR3 is TGTGCCAGCAGCTACAACAAGACAGGCGTTTACGAGCAGTACTTC. This sequence encodes CASSYNKTGVYEQYF.